The sequence of this T cell receptor (beta chain) was determined in a study of molecular identifiers for immune sequencing clone quantification. Study-wide background: Replicates involved a five-way split of RNA from approximately 20,000 or 100,000 naive CD8 cells, with sequencing of four.

Naive CD8 library inputs spanned about 19,000 to 1,000,000 sorted cells and 10%, 30% or 50% RNA. Naive CD8 T cells, phenotype CD8+CD4-CCR7+CD45RA+, were sorted. MiXCR, run by TCRdb on the PCR reads, gives a single entry per CDR3 protein. The data show more than 450,000 distinct CDR3 sequences, around a fifth seen once. This CDR3 is 11 amino acids long. Trimming took 6 bases from V and 9 from J, leaving 9 bases between them. CDR1 and CDR2 from the germline V gene are MGHDK and SYGVNS. This clonotype turned up a few times. The origin of this receptor is a human donor in good health. Some libraries in this study had Jurkat cell RNA spiked in. Sequencing was done on a sample of naive CD8+ T cells from blood, with Jurkat cell RNA spiked in. The subset: FACS-sorted CD8+CD4-CCR7+CD45RA+ naive T cells. The rearrangement joins TRBV25-1 to TRBJ2-1; tentatively, D is TRBD2 (6 bases). The CDR3 DNA reads as TGTGCCAGCAGGATCGGGGGTGAGCAGTTCTTC. It specifies CASRIGGEQFF.